These T cell receptor beta chains were read from a single sample in a study of blood T cell repertoires in COVID-19. Repertoires were generated with immunoSEQ multiplex PCR, while TCRdb's copy carries only in-frame clones and drops some. The sample shows under 300,000 clones, about four fifths of them seen only once. Sequences were obtained from peripheral blood. These TCRs come from a woman aged 45 to 65 who had recovered from COVID-19. The CDR3 runs from the conserved cysteine through the conserved F or W. A D gene is named only where the DNA matches it firmly. Clone size appears in some rows only: once, few, many, or a class for an expanded clone.

V: TRBV9; size: NA; D: TRBD1; J: TRBJ1-4; DNA: TGTGCCAGCAGCGTAGGGTCGGGACAGTTAAATGAAAAACTGTTTTTT; CDR3: CASSVGSGQLNEKLFF
V: TRBV6-2/TRBV6-3; size: NA; D: NA; J: TRBJ2-7; DNA: TGTGCCAGCACCCCGCTGACGGGAAGCAACGAGCAGTACTTC; CDR3: CASTPLTGSNEQYF
V: TRBV7-2; size: NA; D: NA; J: TRBJ1-3; DNA: TGTGCCAGCAGCTTGGATTACAGCTCTGGAAACACCATATATTTT; CDR3: CASSLDYSSGNTIYF
V: TRBV7-3; size: once; D: NA; J: TRBJ2-7; DNA: TGTGCCAGCAGCATCGGGAATTCCTACGAGCAGTACTTC; CDR3: CASSIGNSYEQYF
V: TRBV2; size: once; D: NA; J: TRBJ2-2; DNA: TGTGCCAGCAGTGAGGAAGGGAGGGGGGAGCTGTTTTTT; CDR3: CASSEEGRGELFF
V: TRBV6-5; size: once; D: TRBD2; J: TRBJ2-2; DNA: TGTGCCAGCAGTTGGGGACTAGCAGACACCGGGGAGCTGTTTTTT; CDR3: CASSWGLADTGELFF
V: TRBV7-3; size: NA; D: TRBD2; J: TRBJ2-5; DNA: TGTGCCAGCAGCTTAACGACTAGCGGGGGAGAGACCCAGTACTTC; CDR3: CASSLTTSGGETQYF
V: TRBV18; size: NA; D: NA; J: TRBJ1-1; DNA: TGTGCCAGCTCAAAGGGACTGGATGAAGCTTTCTTT; CDR3: CASSKGLDEAFF
V: TRBV4-2; size: few; D: NA; J: TRBJ1-5; DNA: TGTGCCAGCAGCCAAGAGGAGGGACGGATTCAGCCCCAGCATTTT; CDR3: CASSQEEGRIQPQHF
V: TRBV27; size: NA; D: NA; J: TRBJ1-1; DNA: TGTGCCAGCAGTTCGGTGAACACTGAAGCTTTCTTT; CDR3: CASSSVNTEAFF
V: TRBV19; size: NA; D: TRBD1; J: TRBJ1-1; DNA: TGTGCCAGTAGTCCTTTGAGGGGGGACAGGCGCACTGAAGCTTTCTTT; CDR3: CASSPLRGDRRTEAFF
V: TRBV7-3; size: NA; D: NA; J: TRBJ1-5; DNA: TGTGCCAGCAGCGCAGGGGTTCAGCCCCAGCATTTT; CDR3: CASSAGVQPQHF
V: TRBV7-9; size: NA; D: NA; J: TRBJ1-4; DNA: TGTGCCAGCAGCTTAGACGGGGGATCTAATGAAAAACTGTTTTTT; CDR3: CASSLDGGSNEKLFF
V: TRBV7-2; size: NA; D: TRBD2; J: TRBJ2-4; DNA: TGTGCCAGCAGCTTCGCTAGCGGGGGGGCCTGGGACATTCAGTACTTC; CDR3: CASSFASGGAWDIQYF
V: TRBV28; size: NA; D: NA; J: TRBJ1-2; DNA: TGTGCCAGCAGCCAGGTCAACTATGGCTACACCTTC; CDR3: CASSQVNYGYTF
V: TRBV19; size: NA; D: NA; J: TRBJ2-4; DNA: TGTGCCAGTAATTTGGGAGGTGTGGCCAAAAACATTCAGTACTTC; CDR3: CASNLGGVAKNIQYF
V: TRBV7-8; size: NA; D: NA; J: TRBJ1-5; DNA: TGTGCCAGCAGCTTAGTGGCTGGCAGGCCTCAGCCCCAGCATTTT; CDR3: CASSLVAGRPQPQHF
V: TRBV6-5; size: NA; D: TRBD1; J: TRBJ2-1; DNA: TGTGCCAGCAGACGACAGGGCGTGAATGAGCAGTTCTTC; CDR3: CASRRQGVNEQFF
V: TRBV9; size: NA; D: NA; J: TRBJ2-7; DNA: TGTGCCAGCAGCGTATTTGACTACCCCTCCTACGAGCAGTACTTC; CDR3: CASSVFDYPSYEQYF
V: TRBV19; size: NA; D: TRBD1; J: TRBJ2-1; DNA: TGTGCCAGTGCCCGGGACAGGGTGGCCAATGAGCAGTTCTTC; CDR3: CASARDRVANEQFF
V: TRBV27; size: few; D: NA; J: TRBJ1-2; DNA: TGTGCCAGCAGTTTTAGGTCAGGGGCTCTAAAGGGGGCTAACTATGGCTACACCTTC; CDR3: CASSFRSGALKGANYGYTF
V: TRBV7-9; size: NA; D: TRBD1; J: TRBJ1-2; DNA: TGTGCCAGCAGCGGCGGACAGGGCGGTGGCTACACCTTC; CDR3: CASSGGQGGGYTF
V: TRBV5-4; size: NA; D: NA; J: TRBJ2-2; DNA: TGTGCCAGCAGCTTGGATTGGGGCTCAGGCACCGGGGAGCTGTTTTTT; CDR3: CASSLDWGSGTGELFF
V: TRBV5-1; size: NA; D: NA; J: TRBJ2-2; DNA: TGCGCCAGCAGCACGGGTGCAGACACCGGGGAGCTGTTTTTT; CDR3: CASSTGADTGELFF
V: TRBV28; size: NA; D: NA; J: TRBJ2-7; DNA: TGTGCCAGCTTACCCCCCGAGAGCTCCTACGAGCAGTACTTC; CDR3: CASLPPESSYEQYF